The 3 T cell receptor beta chains listed next were all sequenced from one sample in a study of T cells in localized non-small cell lung cancer. TCRdb keeps only in-frame clones here, not all; method: immunoSEQ multiplex PCR. Here the sample spans about 35,000 clones, around 90% being singletons. Sequenced here: peripheral blood mononuclear cells, sampled before any cancer treatment. These TCRs come from a female donor over 55 with stage II lung adenocarcinoma.

The chain's CDR3 is CAWSPVVTAEAFF. DNA for the CDR3: TGTGCCTGGAGCCCAGTGGTTACAGCTGAAGCTTTCTTT. The chain carries TRBV30 and TRBJ1-1; no definite D call. The germline V and J ends were trimmed by 3 bases and 6 bases, with 14 bases remaining between them. CDR1 and CDR2 from the germline V gene are GTSNPN and SVGIG (reference sequence). The length of the CDR3 is 13 residues.

This clone showed up just once. The CDR3, as DNA: TGTGCCTGGAGGGACTACCGGTCTGTAAATGAGCAGTTCTTC. It specifies CAWRDYRSVNEQFF. The V gene is TRBV30, the J gene TRBJ2-1; possible D gene TRBD2, 6 bases. V lost 3 bases and J 7 bases, leaving 16 bases between the germline ends. The CDR3 sequence is 14 residues long. In germline, CDR1 is GTSNPN, CDR2 SVGIG (reference sequence).

The chain joins TRBV27 to TRBJ2-7, with D perhaps TRBD1 or TRBD2 (5 bases each). The CDR3 has 15 amino acids. V was clipped by 0 bases and J by 1 base, with 10 bases between them. CDR1 MNHEY and CDR2 SMNVEV come from the germline V gene (reference sequence). The CDR3 DNA reads TGTGCCAGCAGTTTATCGACGGGACCGTCCTACGAGCAGTACTTC. Its translation is CASSLSTGPSYEQYF.